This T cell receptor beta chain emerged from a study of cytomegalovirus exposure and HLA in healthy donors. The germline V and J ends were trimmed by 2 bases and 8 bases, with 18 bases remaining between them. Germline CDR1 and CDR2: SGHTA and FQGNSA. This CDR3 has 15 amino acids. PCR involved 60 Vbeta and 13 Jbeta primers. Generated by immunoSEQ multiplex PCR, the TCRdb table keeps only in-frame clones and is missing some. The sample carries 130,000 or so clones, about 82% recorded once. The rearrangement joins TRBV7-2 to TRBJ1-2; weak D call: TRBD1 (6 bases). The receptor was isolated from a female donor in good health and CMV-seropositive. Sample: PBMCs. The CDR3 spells CASSLSGQGNGGYTF. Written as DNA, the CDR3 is TGTGCCAGCAGCTTATCGGGCCAGGGGAACGGCGGCTACACCTTC.